Included here is one T cell receptor (beta chain) sequence, with context. The antigen is unknown. Naive CD4+ T cells were purified with Tregs depleted by CD25. General observations from the study: Greatest tumor Treg TCR overlap was with tumor naive CD4+ cells. Tumor memory CD4+ T cell TCR gene usage was found to cluster with blood and lymph node memory CD4+ cells and with lymph node naive CD4+ cells.

Germline lookup yields CDR1 MNHEY and CDR2 SMNVEV (reference sequence). V lost 3 bases, J lost 4 bases, and 15 bases stayed unmatched. The CDR3 has 19 residues. Semi-nested PCR with Nested Universal Primer A followed constant-region reverse priming of full-length variable regions. TCRdb re-derived calls from the 5' RACE reads in MiXCR, one entry per CDR3 protein. This table holds approximately 40,000 distinct CDR3 sequences, 18% found once. This chain joins TRBV27 and TRBJ2-7; 13 nucleotides line up with TRBD2. Material for sequencing was naive CD4+ T cells sorted from a lymph node. Subset reported: naive CD4+ T cells, CD4+CD45RA+CD25-. The receptor's source is a female donor with breast cancer. The CDR3 reads CASSLSPYRTSGGPYEQYF. The CDR3 nucleotides read TGTGCCAGCAGTTTGTCACCCTACCGGACTAGCGGGGGCCCATACGAGCAGTACTTC.